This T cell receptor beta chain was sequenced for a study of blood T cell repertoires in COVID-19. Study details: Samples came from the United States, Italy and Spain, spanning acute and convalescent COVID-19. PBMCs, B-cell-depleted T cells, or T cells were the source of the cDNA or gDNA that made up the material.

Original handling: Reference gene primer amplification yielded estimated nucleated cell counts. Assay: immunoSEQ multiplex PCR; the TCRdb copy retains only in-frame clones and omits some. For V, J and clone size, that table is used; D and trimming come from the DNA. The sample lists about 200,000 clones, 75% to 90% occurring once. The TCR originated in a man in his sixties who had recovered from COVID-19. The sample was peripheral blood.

The CDR3 nucleotides are TGTGCCAGCAGCGAGGGGAACCGGGAGCTGTTTTTT. It specifies CASSEGNRELFF. The chain carries TRBV9 and TRBJ2-2; D possibly corresponds to TRBD1 (5 bases). CDR3 size: 12 residues. Germline CDR1 SGDLS, CDR2 YYNGEE. The V and J ends lost 3 bases and 9 bases respectively, with 9 bases between them.